The next 7 T cell receptor beta chains were all read from a single sample in a study of regulatory T cells in long-lasting Graves disease. The TCR beta library used iRepertoire HTBI primers with Arm-PCR amplification of CDR3. TCRdb reanalysed the multiplex PCR reads using MiXCR and keeps one entry per CDR3 protein. The data contain about 300,000 distinct CDR3 sequences, over 15% of them singletons. Time point given: newly diagnosed GD, antithyroid drugs for less than 3 months. PBMC-derived RNA was used for the TCR library. The sample was peripheral blood mononuclear cells (PBMCs), taken at new diagnosis, from a patient treated with antithyroid drugs. The receptors derive from a female donor with Graves disease.

A note on this clonotype: This could be a read error, since a much larger clone is one nucleotide away. V and J are TRBV5-6 and TRBJ2-6, with 7 bases lining up with TRBD1. The CDR3 contains 16 residues. Germline assignment: CDR1 SGHDT and CDR2 YYEEEE. For the CDR3, the DNA is TGTGCCAGCAGCTCGACAGGGCACTCTGGGGCCATCGTCCTGACTTTC. Translating it yields CASSSTGHSGAIVLTF.

This clonotype was counted many times. The genes are TRBV12-3 or TRBV12-4 and TRBJ2-2; D is ambiguous. The CDR3 has 12 residues. Trimming left V 6 bases short and J 1 base short, with 3 bases between. CDR3 region: CASRRNTGELFF. The DNA for the CDR3 is TGTGCCAGCAGAAGGAACACCGGGGAGCTGTTTTTT.

The table lists this clonotype with many counts. The V and J genes are TRBV7-8 and TRBJ1-2; a weak D match, TRBD1 (6 bases). This CDR3 has 17 amino acids. V shed 5 bases and J shed 0 bases, with 19 bases lying between them. Looked up from germline, CDR1 is SGHVS and CDR2 is FQNEAQ. The CDR3 protein is CASSRKEDRRTNYGYTF. The DNA of the CDR3 is TGTGCCAGCAGCCGAAAAGAAGACAGGAGGACTAACTATGGCTACACCTTC.

This clonotype appeared many times. This chain joins TRBV11-2 and TRBJ2-1, with 9 nucleotides matching TRBD2. Germline trimming cut 1 base from V and 9 bases from J; bases unmatched to any gene: 10. CDR3 length: 16 residues. Germline loops: CDR1 SGHAT, CDR2 FQNNGV. The DNA for the CDR3 is TGTGCCAGCAGCTTAGTCGGCGGGGGGGGGGACACTGAGCAGTTCTTC. This gives the protein CASSLVGGGGDTEQFF.

This clonotype was counted ten times or more. The chain couples TRBV12-3 or TRBV12-4 to TRBJ2-2; D gene ambiguous. Trimming removed 6 bases from V and 2 bases from J, with 7 bases in between. The CDR3 has 13 amino acids. Here the CDR3 DNA reads TGTGCCAGCAGAACTCCCAACACCGGGGAGCTGTTTTTT. This translates into CASRTPNTGELFF.

This clonotype was picked up many times. The chain couples TRBV7-9 to TRBJ2-3; 8 bases fit TRBD1. J gave up 1 base and V 4 bases, and 7 bases lay outside the gene matches. This CDR3 region has 16 residues. The V gene's germline CDR1 is SEHNR and CDR2 FQNEAQ (reference sequence). The CDR3 spells CASSSLLTGGTDTQYF. CDR3 nucleotides: TGTGCCAGCAGCTCCCTCCTGACAGGGGGCACAGATACGCAGTATTTT.

This clonotype was recorded a few times. The J gene is TRBJ2-7, the V gene TRBV3-1; no clear D gene. The germline V gene encodes CDR1 LGHDT and CDR2 YNNKEL (reference sequence). The ends were cut back, 4 bases at V and 0 bases at J, with 10 bases in the middle. CDR3 length: 14 amino acids. As DNA, the CDR3 is TGTGCCAGCAGCCCCCGTAAGAGCTCCTACGAGCAGTACTTC. This sequence encodes CASSPRKSSYEQYF.